Listed below are T cell receptor beta chains from one sample, sequenced in a study. TCRdb fed the RT-PCR reads into MiXCR, producing one record per CDR3 protein. The sample records about 680,000 distinct CDR3 sequences, 14% being singletons. Specimen: memory CD4+ T cells from blood. The receptors derive from a female donor in good health, serving as a healthy control. CDR3s include the opening cysteine and the closing phenylalanine or tryptophan. The D gene is left open where the match is weak. Size is omitted from some rows. Given values are once, few, many or a class for expanded clones.

J gene | V gene | clone size | D gene | CDR3 DNA | CDR3 protein
TRBJ2-7 | TRBV10-3 | few | TRBD2 | TGTGCCATCAGTGTAGAGGCTAGCGGGGATACCTACGAGCAGTACTTC | CAISVEASGDTYEQYF
TRBJ1-6 | TRBV25-1 | many | NA | TGTGCCAGCAGTGTCTCCGGGGCGTCAGGCGCACCCCTCCACTTT | CASSVSGASGAPLHF
TRBJ2-7 | TRBV4-2 | few | TRBD2 | TGTGCCAGCAGCCAAGAGACCCACGGGACTAGCGGGAGCGAGCAGTACTTC | CASSQETHGTSGSEQYF
TRBJ2-7 | TRBV20-1 | NA | NA | TGCAGTGCTAGAGATAGGACCACCAACTCCTACGAGCAGTACTTC | CSARDRTTNSYEQYF
TRBJ1-5 | TRBV9 | many | TRBD1 | TGTGCCAGCAGCGCGGGGACAGGAGATAGCAATCAGCCCCAGCATTTT | CASSAGTGDSNQPQHF
TRBJ1-5 | TRBV7-2 | NA | NA | TGTGCCAGCAGCTTAGCGGCAGGGTCCCCCAATCAGCCCCAGCATTTT | CASSLAAGSPNQPQHF
TRBJ2-1 | TRBV7-2 | few | TRBD2 | TGTGCCAGCAGCTCGAGCGGGAGGTACGATGAGCAGTTCTTC | CASSSSGRYDEQFF
TRBJ2-1 | TRBV6-4 | few | TRBD2 | TGTGCCAGCACCCCACAAGCGGGAGCCTACAATGAGCAGTTCTTC | CASTPQAGAYNEQFF
TRBJ1-2 | TRBV25-1 | many | NA | TGTGCCAGCAGTGACCGGGGATCCTATGGCTACACCTTC | CASSDRGSYGYTF
TRBJ1-1 | TRBV18 | NA | TRBD1 | TGTGCCAGCTCACCACGCGCAGGGGGCGCGACTGAAGCTTTCTTT | CASSPRAGGATEAFF
TRBJ2-7 | TRBV7-2 | NA | NA | TGTGCCAGCAGCCCCAGACAGGAGTCCGAGCAGTACTTC | CASSPRQESEQYF
TRBJ2-3 | TRBV28 | once | TRBD2 | TGTGCCAGCAGGGCTAGCGGGAGCAGGGCAGATACGCAGTATTTT | CASRASGSRADTQYF
TRBJ2-3 | TRBV4-3 | many | NA | TGCGCCAGCAGCCAAGAGTCCCACAGTTCAGGGACGCAGTATTTT | CASSQESHSSGTQYF
TRBJ1-2 | TRBV6-5 | NA | TRBD1 | TGTGCCGCGCGGGGACAGGGACGAGCTAACTATGGCTACACCTTC | CAARGQGRANYGYTF
TRBJ1-1 | TRBV20-1 | few | TRBD1 | TGCAGTGCTTCCGGGACAGCACATAACACTGAAGCTTTCTTT | CSASGTAHNTEAFF